In this sample, the clone carrying this TCR beta chain turned up many times. This CDR3 region has 14 residues. V was clipped by 6 bases and J by 1 base, with 12 bases between them. The germline V gene encodes CDR1 MNHEY and CDR2 SVGAGI. This sample stems from a study of T-cell reconstitution after alpha-beta-depleted transplantation in children. The TCRbeta library incorporated unique molecular identifiers. TCRdb ran MiXCR on the PCR reads and lists one entry per CDR3 protein. Of roughly 240,000 distinct CDR3 sequences in the sample, roughly 8.2% were seen once. The sequencing used PBMCs, mostly from graft donor cells, collected 180 days after TCRalphabeta/CD19-depleted stem cell transplant. This TCR came from a male patient aged 10 to 17 who had a stem cell transplant for acute lymphoblastic leukemia, so the T cells may come from the graft donor. The rearrangement uses TRBV6-5 and TRBJ2-5, with unresolved D. The DNA for the CDR3 is TGTGCCAGCAGCCGCTCCGCTAGCCAAGAGACCCAGTACTTC. Translating it yields CASSRSASQETQYF.